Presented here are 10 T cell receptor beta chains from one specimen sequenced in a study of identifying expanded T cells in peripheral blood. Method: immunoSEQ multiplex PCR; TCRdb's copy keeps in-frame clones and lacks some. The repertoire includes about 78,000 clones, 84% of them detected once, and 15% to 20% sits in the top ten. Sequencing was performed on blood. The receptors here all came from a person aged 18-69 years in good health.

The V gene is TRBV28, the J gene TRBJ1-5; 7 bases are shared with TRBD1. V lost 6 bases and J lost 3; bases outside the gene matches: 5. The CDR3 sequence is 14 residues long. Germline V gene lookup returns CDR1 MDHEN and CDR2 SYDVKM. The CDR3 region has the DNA TGTGCCAGCAGGTGGGGACAGCTCAATCAGCCCCAGCATTTT. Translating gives CASRWGQLNQPQHF.

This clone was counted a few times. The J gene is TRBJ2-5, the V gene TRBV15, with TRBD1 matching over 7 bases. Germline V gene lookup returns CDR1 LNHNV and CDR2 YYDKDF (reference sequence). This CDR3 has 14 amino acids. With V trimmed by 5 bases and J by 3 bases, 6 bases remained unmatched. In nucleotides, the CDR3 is TGTGCCACCAGCGTCCGACAGGGAGAAGAGACCCAGTACTTC. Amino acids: CATSVRQGEETQYF.

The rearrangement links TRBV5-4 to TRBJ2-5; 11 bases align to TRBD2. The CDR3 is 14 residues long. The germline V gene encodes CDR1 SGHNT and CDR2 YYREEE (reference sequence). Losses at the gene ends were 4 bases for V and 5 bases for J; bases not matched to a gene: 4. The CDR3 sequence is CASSPGLAVETQYF. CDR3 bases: TGTGCCAGCAGCCCGGGACTAGCGGTCGAGACCCAGTACTTC.

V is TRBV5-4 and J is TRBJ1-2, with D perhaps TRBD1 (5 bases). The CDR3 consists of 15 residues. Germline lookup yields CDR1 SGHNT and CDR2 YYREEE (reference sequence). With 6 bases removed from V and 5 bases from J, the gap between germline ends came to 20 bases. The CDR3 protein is CASTLAARGGYGYTF. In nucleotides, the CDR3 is TGTGCCAGCACCCTCGCTGCGAGGGGAGGGTATGGCTACACCTTC.

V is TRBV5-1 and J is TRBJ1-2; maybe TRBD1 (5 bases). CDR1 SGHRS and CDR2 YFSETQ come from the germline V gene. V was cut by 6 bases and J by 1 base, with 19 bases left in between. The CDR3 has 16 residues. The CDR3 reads CASKPQSTVNNYGYTF. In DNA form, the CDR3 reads TGCGCCAGCAAGCCCCAATCGACAGTGAATAACTATGGCTACACCTTC.

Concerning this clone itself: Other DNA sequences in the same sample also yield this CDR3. The CDR3 DNA sequence: TGTGCCAGCAGCGTTGGGAGCGGGGGCTACAATGAGCAGTTCTTC. Residues: CASSVGSGGYNEQFF. The chain carries TRBV9 and TRBJ2-1; 8 bases map to TRBD2. Germline V gene sequence: CDR1 SGDLS, CDR2 YYNGEE. The V gene end was trimmed by 2 bases and the J gene end by 3 bases; junction bases not matched to a gene: 4. The CDR3 has 15 amino acids.

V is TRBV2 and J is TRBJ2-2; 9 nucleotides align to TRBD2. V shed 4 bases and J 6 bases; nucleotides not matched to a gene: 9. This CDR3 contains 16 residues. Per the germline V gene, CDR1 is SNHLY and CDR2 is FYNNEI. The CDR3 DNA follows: TGTGCCAGCAGTGCTAAGGGACTAGCCATCTCCGGGGAGCTGTTTTTT. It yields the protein CASSAKGLAISGELFF. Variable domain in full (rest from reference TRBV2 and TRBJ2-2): EPEVTQTPSHQVTQMGQEVILRCVPISNHLYFYWYRQILGQKVEFLVSFYNNEISEKSEIFDDQFSVERPDGSNFTLKIRSTKLEDSAMYFCASSAKGLAISGELFFGEGSRLTVL.

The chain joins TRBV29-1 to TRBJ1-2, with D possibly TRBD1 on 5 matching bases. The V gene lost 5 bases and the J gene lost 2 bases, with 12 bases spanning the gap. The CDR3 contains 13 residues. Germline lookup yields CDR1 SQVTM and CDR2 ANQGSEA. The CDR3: CSVLRDQNYGYTF. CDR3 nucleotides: TGCAGCGTTCTTCGGGACCAAAACTATGGCTACACCTTC.

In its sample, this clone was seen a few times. The CDR3 region is CASSQGQDNEKLFF. The CDR3 nucleotides read TGTGCCAGCAGCCAGGGACAGGATAATGAAAAACTGTTTTTT. The V call is TRBV7-9, the J call TRBJ1-4, with TRBD1 matching 8 bases. Germline V lookup: CDR1 SEHNR, CDR2 FQNEAQ (reference sequence). The CDR3 is made up of 14 amino acids. V lost 5 bases to trimming and J lost 4 bases; unmatched junction nucleotides: 3.

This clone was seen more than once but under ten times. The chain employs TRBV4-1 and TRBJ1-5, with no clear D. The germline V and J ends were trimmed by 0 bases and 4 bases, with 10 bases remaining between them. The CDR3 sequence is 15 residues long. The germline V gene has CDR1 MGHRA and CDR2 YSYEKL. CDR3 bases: TGCGCCAGCAGCCAAGAACCTACAGCAAATCAGCCCCAGCATTTT. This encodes CASSQEPTANQPQHF.